One TCR beta chain is described in this entry. This clone was counted a few times. This clone's antigen is unknown. The record has no base qualities; no much larger clone is one base away. The germline V gene encodes CDR1 LNHDA and CDR2 SQIVND (reference sequence). V is pared back by 3 bases and J by 7 bases, with 18 bases lying between the germline termini. Its CDR3 holds 15 amino acids, cysteine through phenylalanine. The sequence is cut down to CDR3 DNA, 45 bases in frame from base 1. Each donor gave one peripheral blood draw, averaging around 0.11 L, which was collected into heparinised tubes. Using a panel that included CD45RO, CCR7, CD25, CD127, CD95 and CD27, naive, central memory, regulatory and stem cell-like memory CD4+ T cells were sorted on a BD FACSAria II. Purity was above 95% for every sorted population. PBMCs were isolated right away by Lymphoprep density gradient centrifugation and were stained directly, without culture. So that batch effects would be minimized, each experiment stained and sorted samples in pairs, pairing one healthy donor with one patient.

The High Capacity cDNA Reverse Transcription Kit was used to reverse transcribe all of the isolated RNA, meaning that expressed TCRB transcripts were what got sequenced. Naive, central memory and regulatory T cell samples underwent deep immunoSEQ sequencing, averaging about 3.57 million total reads per sample. Sorted cells were lysed in RLT buffer and RNA was extracted with DNase-treated RNeasy Micro or Mini kits, depending on cell number. To prevent cross-contamination, each cell subset was processed individually, whereas patient and healthy donor samples were processed jointly. The immunoSEQ multiplex PCR was used to amplify TCRB sequences from cDNA, yielding 87-bp fragments that span the CDR3 region. Amplicons were sequenced on the Illumina HiSeq platform. In the source study's methods: PCR bias was computationally corrected using synthetic template baselines, reads within Hamming distance 2 were collapsed, and singletons that could not be merged were discarded. Reads were aligned against IMGT so that V, D and J genes, CDR3 length and insertions or deletions at six rearrangement sites could be assigned. Clonotype counts were normalized to sorted cell number within each subset before computing true diversity and Gini coefficients with the tcR R package. Repertoire sharing was quantified using the overlap coefficient calculated on TCRB nucleotide sequences. As a proxy for the pre-selection repertoire, out-of-frame TCRB sequences from naive cells were analyzed. Not all clones reach the TCRdb copy of this immuneACCESS table, which keeps in-frame sequences only. Checked studies attribute under half of the gap to unresolved V genes and leave the rest unexplained. That table supplies the V and J calls and clone size; D and trimming were determined from the DNA. For this sample there are about 660,000 clones; over 13% appear just once. The ten largest clones take up 0.04% of the sample.

This sample was taken from a study of beta chain features in type 1 diabetes (dated by TCRdb to 2017 to 2018). Regarding the study in general: Patients and healthy donors did not differ in mean age, gender distribution, total cell number or subset yield. The study compared TCRB repertoires of sorted circulating CD4+ T cell subsets between recently diagnosed type 1 diabetes patients and matched healthy donors. Across all samples, 107,917,701 sorted cells were examined, and cell number per subset correlated strongly with RNA yield. Regulatory and stem cell-like memory subsets were obtained from only 8 patients and roughly 8 healthy donors, while naive and central memory subsets were obtained from all 30 or so donors. Paper-wide results and their limitations: Type 1 diabetes patients showed a moderate but significant shortening of TCRB CDR3 length in all four CD4+ subsets. Naive, central memory and regulatory TCRB repertoires appeared to be more alike among patients than among healthy donors. Shorter templates might have been favored by PCR, but patient and control samples were amplified and corrected together, so both groups would have been affected equally by any skew. Because cDNA was sequenced instead of genomic DNA, activated cells with high expression could be over-represented, although the groups did not differ in activation or CD3 levels. Patients with type 1 diabetes made fewer insertions and deleted more nucleotides at VDJ recombination sites, implying thymic rearrangement abnormalities. Because small numbers of individuals were included in the HLA sub-analyses, any influence of HLA type on TCRB rearrangement was left unresolved.

The sample was naive CD4+ T cells from blood. This specimen's cell subset or site label, per the study, means: true naive CD4+ T cells. The receptor comes from a man younger than 35 with type 1 diabetes. Here the chain combines TRBV19 and TRBJ1-1; the D gene is perhaps TRBD1, on 5 matching bases. The CDR3 region has the sequence CASSMAGMRRVEAFF. The nucleotide sequence is given as TGTGCCAGTAGTATGGCAGGGATGCGGAGGGTTGAAGCTTTCTTT. Joined to the reference TRBV19 and TRBJ1-1 proteins, this CDR3 gives the full variable domain: DGGITQSPKYLFRKEGQNVTLSCEQNLNHDAMYWYRQDPGQGLRLIYYSQIVNDFQKGDIAEGYSVSREKKESFPLTVTSAQKNPTAFYLCASSMAGMRRVEAFFGQGTRLTVV.